These T cell receptor beta chains were read from a single sample in a study of OX40 agonist ivuxolimab in advanced cancers. Assay used: immunoSEQ multiplex PCR; TCRdb lists only in-frame clones, some missing. The table lists roughly 86,000 clones, more than 85% of them singletons, with 0.55% to 0.7% in the top ten. The specimen was CD4+ or CD8+ T cells sorted from blood, collected in a trial of the OX40 agonist ivuxolimab. The receptors come from an adult with an advanced solid tumor such as melanoma, head and neck, liver or kidney cancer. CDR3s include the opening cysteine and the closing phenylalanine or tryptophan. Each record gives: J gene, V gene, CDR3 length, D gene, CDR3 DNA, CDR3 protein. D genes are given only for firm matches.

J gene: TRBJ1-4
V gene: TRBV27
CDR3 length: 16
D gene: NA
CDR3 DNA: TGTGCCAGCAGTAAACAAAGGGTGCCAACTAATGAAAAACTGTTTTTT
CDR3 protein: CASSKQRVPTNEKLFF

J gene: TRBJ1-4
V gene: TRBV28
CDR3 length: 13
D gene: NA
CDR3 DNA: TGTGCCAGCAGACAAACAGGGTTTGAAAAACTGTTTTTT
CDR3 protein: CASRQTGFEKLFF

J gene: TRBJ1-3
V gene: TRBV7-9
CDR3 length: 14
D gene: NA
CDR3 DNA: TGTGCCAGCAGCTTTGGAAGTTCTGGAAACACCATATATTTT
CDR3 protein: CASSFGSSGNTIYF

J gene: TRBJ2-1
V gene: TRBV5-5
CDR3 length: 12
D gene: NA
CDR3 DNA: TGTGCCAGCAGACTGGGGTCGGCAGAGCAGTTCTTC
CDR3 protein: CASRLGSAEQFF

J gene: TRBJ1-2
V gene: TRBV11-3
CDR3 length: 15
D gene: NA
CDR3 DNA: TGTGCCAGCAGCTCCGGACCGTCCCCCCTCTATGGCTACACCTTC
CDR3 protein: CASSSGPSPLYGYTF

J gene: TRBJ1-5
V gene: TRBV19
CDR3 length: 16
D gene: NA
CDR3 DNA: TGTGCCAGTAGTATCACCGCCTCACTAAGGGGCCAGCCCCAGCATTTT
CDR3 protein: CASSITASLRGQPQHF

J gene: TRBJ2-3
V gene: TRBV25-1
CDR3 length: 16
D gene: NA
CDR3 DNA: TGTGCCAGCAGTGAATACAGGGCCTTTGGCACAGATACGCAGTATTTT
CDR3 protein: CASSEYRAFGTDTQYF

J gene: TRBJ2-5
V gene: TRBV28
CDR3 length: 12
D gene: NA
CDR3 DNA: TGTGCCAGTTCCAGGCCCCCAGAGACCCAGTACTTC
CDR3 protein: CASSRPPETQYF

J gene: TRBJ1-5
V gene: TRBV6-5
CDR3 length: 13
D gene: NA
CDR3 DNA: TGTGCCAGCACCAGAAGCACAGGGCATCCCCAGCATTTT
CDR3 protein: CASTRSTGHPQHF

J gene: TRBJ2-7
V gene: TRBV6-5
CDR3 length: 13
D gene: NA
CDR3 DNA: TGTGCCAGCAGTTATAACAGGGACTACGAGCAGTACTTC
CDR3 protein: CASSYNRDYEQYF

J gene: TRBJ1-1
V gene: TRBV6-5
CDR3 length: 14
D gene: NA
CDR3 DNA: TGTGCCAGCAGAGCCGGGCCGAAGAACACTGAAGCTTTCTTT
CDR3 protein: CASRAGPKNTEAFF

J gene: TRBJ2-7
V gene: TRBV28
CDR3 length: 11
D gene: NA
CDR3 DNA: TGTGCCAGCAGTTCAGTCTACGAGCAGTACTTC
CDR3 protein: CASSSVYEQYF